The following is a TCR beta chain sequence with its context. Its antigen is not identified. An end of the junction differs from the germline gene, which may be a read error. These data originate in a study of tumor and adjacent non-tumor tissue in lung cancer. Study-wide background: Aged about 31 to 85 years, patients included under 13 men and 4 or 5 women with stage I to III disease.

No cell sorting was done before RNA was extracted from the tissue. TCRbeta libraries were built with three rounds of nested PCR, modified from ARM-PCR. TCRdb fed the multiplex PCR reads into MiXCR, producing one record per CDR3 protein. Of around 86,000 distinct CDR3 sequences listed, 55% to 80% were seen once; the top ten hold roughly 10%. In germline, CDR1 is LGHNT, CDR2 FRNRAP. The CDR3 length is 15 residues. Study-wide results and limits: Top 100 clones took a larger repertoire share in normal lung. Shorter survival was associated with higher TCR diversity in tumors.

This chain connects TRBV12-5 to TRBJ2-7; 9 bases match TRBD2. Sequencing was carried out using lung tumor tissue. The receptor was derived from a middle-aged woman with non-small cell lung cancer. The CDR3 DNA is TGTGCTATTGGACCCCCGCGGGAGGGCTCCCACGAGCAGTGCTTC. It is translated as CAIGPPREGSHEQCF.